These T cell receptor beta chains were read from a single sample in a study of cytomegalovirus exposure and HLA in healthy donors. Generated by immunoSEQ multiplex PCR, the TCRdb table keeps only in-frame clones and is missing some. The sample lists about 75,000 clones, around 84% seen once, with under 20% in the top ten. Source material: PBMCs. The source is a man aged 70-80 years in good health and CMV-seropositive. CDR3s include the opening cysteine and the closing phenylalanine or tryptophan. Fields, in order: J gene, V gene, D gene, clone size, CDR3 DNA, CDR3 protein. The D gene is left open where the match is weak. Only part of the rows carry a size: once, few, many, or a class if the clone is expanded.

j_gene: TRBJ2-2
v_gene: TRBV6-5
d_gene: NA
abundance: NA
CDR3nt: TGTGCCAGCAGTTTGGAGGGGGCGTCCGTGACCGGGGAGCTGTTTTTT
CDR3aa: CASSLEGASVTGELFF

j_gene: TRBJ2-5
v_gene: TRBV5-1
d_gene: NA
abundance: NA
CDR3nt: TGCGCCAGCAGCTTGGATTTCAGGGGAGTGGAGACCCAGTACTTC
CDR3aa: CASSLDFRGVETQYF

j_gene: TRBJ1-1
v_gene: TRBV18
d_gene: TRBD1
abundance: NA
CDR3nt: TGTGCCAGCTCACCAGGGGCAGGGGGCGCGATTGAAGCTTTCTTT
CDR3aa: CASSPGAGGAIEAFF

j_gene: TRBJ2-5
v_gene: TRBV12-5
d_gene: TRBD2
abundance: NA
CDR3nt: TGTGCTAGTGGTCGTAGCGGGGGACAAGAGACCCAGTACTTC
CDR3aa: CASGRSGGQETQYF

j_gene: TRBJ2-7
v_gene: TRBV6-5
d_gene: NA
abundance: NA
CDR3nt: TGTGCCAGCAGTTACTCCCGGTACTCCTACGAGCAGTACTTC
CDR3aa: CASSYSRYSYEQYF

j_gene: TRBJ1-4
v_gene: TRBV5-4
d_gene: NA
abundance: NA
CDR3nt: TGTGCCAGCAGCTCCAGACAGGAGACCCCTGAAAAACTGTTTTTT
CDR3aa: CASSSRQETPEKLFF

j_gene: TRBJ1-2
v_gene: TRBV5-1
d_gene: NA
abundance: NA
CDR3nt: TGCGCCAGCAGCTTGGACAGGGACGTAGGGGGCTACACCTTC
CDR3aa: CASSLDRDVGGYTF

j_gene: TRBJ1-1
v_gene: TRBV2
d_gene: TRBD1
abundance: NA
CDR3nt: TGTGCCAGCAGTGAAGGCAGGGGGTGGACTGAAGCTTTCTTT
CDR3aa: CASSEGRGWTEAFF

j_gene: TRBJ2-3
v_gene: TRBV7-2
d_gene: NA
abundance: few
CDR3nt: TGTGCCAGCAGCTTAGACGGGGGCACAGATACGCAGTATTTT
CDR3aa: CASSLDGGTDTQYF

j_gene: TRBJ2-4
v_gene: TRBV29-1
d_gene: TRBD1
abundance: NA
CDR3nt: TGCAGCGCGTGGACAGGTGAGAACATTCAGTACTTC
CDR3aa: CSAWTGENIQYF

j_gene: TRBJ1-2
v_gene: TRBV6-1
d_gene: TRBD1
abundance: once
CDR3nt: TGTGCCAGCAACCCGACAGGGATCGGCTACACCTTC
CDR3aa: CASNPTGIGYTF

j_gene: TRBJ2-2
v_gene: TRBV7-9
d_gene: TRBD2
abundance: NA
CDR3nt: TGTGCCAGCAGCTTTAGCGGGGTGAACACCGGGGAGCTGTTTTTT
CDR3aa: CASSFSGVNTGELFF

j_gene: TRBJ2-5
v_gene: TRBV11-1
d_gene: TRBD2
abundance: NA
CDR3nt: TGTGCCAGCAGCTTTATCCTAGCGGGAGAAGAGACCCAGTACTTC
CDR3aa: CASSFILAGEETQYF

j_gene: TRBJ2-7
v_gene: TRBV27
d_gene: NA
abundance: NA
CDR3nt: TGTGCCAGCAGTTTAAGACAGACCTACGAGCAGTACTTC
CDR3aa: CASSLRQTYEQYF

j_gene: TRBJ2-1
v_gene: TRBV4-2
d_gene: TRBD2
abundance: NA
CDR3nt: TGTGCCAGCAGCCAAGATTACAGCGGGGGACCTTCCTACAATGAGCAGTTCTTC
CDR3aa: CASSQDYSGGPSYNEQFF

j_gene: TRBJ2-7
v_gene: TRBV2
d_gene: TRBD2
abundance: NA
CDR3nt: TGTGCCAGCACCGACAGAGCGGGAGGATGGGAGCAGTACTTC
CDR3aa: CASTDRAGGWEQYF

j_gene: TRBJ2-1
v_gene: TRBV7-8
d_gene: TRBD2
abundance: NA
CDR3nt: TGTGCCAGCAGCTTATCGGGGACTAGCGGGACCTACAATGAGCAGTTCTTC
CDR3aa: CASSLSGTSGTYNEQFF

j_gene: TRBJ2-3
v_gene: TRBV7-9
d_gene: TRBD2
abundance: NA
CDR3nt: TGTGCCAGCAGCTTAGACGGGAGGGCGACAGATACGCAGTATTTT
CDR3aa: CASSLDGRATDTQYF

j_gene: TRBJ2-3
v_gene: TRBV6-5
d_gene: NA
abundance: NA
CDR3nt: TGTGCCAGCAGGTCTTCGGATACGCAGTATTTT
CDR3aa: CASRSSDTQYF

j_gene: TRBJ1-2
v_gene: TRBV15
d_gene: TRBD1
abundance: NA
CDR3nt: TGTGCCACCAGCAGAGCACAGGGGCCGGTGGATGGCTACACCTTC
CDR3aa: CATSRAQGPVDGYTF

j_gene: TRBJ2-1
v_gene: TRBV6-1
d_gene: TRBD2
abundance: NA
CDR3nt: TGTGCCAGCAGTGTATTACTAGCGGGGAATGAGCAGTTCTTC
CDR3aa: CASSVLLAGNEQFF

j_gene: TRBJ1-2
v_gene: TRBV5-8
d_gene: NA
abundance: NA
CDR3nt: TGTGCCAGCAGCCCGCTTACAGGGATCGGTGGCTACACCTTC
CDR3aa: CASSPLTGIGGYTF

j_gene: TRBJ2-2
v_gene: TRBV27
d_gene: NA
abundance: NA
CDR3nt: TGTGCCAGCAGTTTCAGTTCGACAGGGGAGCTGTTTTTT
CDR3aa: CASSFSSTGELFF

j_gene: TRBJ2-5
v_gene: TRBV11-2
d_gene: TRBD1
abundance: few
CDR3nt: TGTGCCAGCAGTTCCCCGGGACAGAGGAAGACCCAGTACTTC
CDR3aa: CASSSPGQRKTQYF

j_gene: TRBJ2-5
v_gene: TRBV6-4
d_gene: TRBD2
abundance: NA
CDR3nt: TGTGCCAGCAATCCGGCGGGCTGGGGGGGATTCCAAGAGACCCAGTACTTC
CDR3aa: CASNPAGWGGFQETQYF

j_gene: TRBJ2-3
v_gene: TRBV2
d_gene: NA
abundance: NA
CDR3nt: TGTGCCAGCGGGGGGTTCACAGATACGCAGTATTTT
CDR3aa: CASGGFTDTQYF